The following is a TCR beta chain sequence with its context. What it binds is unknown. These data come from a study of OX40 agonist ivuxolimab in advanced cancers. Study context: Ivuxolimab is an agonistic anti-OX40 (CD134) antibody, and patients were treated with it.

Whole-study results and caveats: CD8+ T cells showed, on average, more clonal expansion than CD4+ cells. Partial responders dosed at 0.1-3.0 mg/kg displayed clonal expansion ranking among the lowest.

The table came from immunoSEQ multiplex PCR; TCRdb's copy has only in-frame clones and leaves some out. The sample shows roughly 90,000 clones, roughly 89% of them seen only once. The CDR3 extends over 15 amino acids. The germline gives CDR1 LNHDA, CDR2 SQIVND (reference sequence). Germline trimming cut 3 bases from V and 3 bases from J; bases unmatched to any gene: 5. Cycle 7 day 1, cycle 4 day 1, and baseline were the timepoints at which blood was sampled. This specimen was CD4+ or CD8+ T cells sorted from blood, taken in a trial of the OX40 agonist ivuxolimab. This receptor was obtained from an adult with an advanced solid tumor such as melanoma, head and neck, liver or kidney cancer. V and J are TRBV19 and TRBJ2-7, with 10 bases fitting TRBD2. The CDR3 bases are TGTGCCAGTAGTATTGGACTAGCGGTTTACTACGAGCAGTACTTC. Translating it yields CASSIGLAVYYEQYF.